What follows are 18 T cell receptor beta chains derived from one specimen sequenced in a study of cytomegalovirus exposure and HLA in healthy donors. Vbeta (60) and Jbeta (13) primers were used in the PCR. Some clones are missing from TCRdb's copy, which holds only in-frame ones; the method was immunoSEQ multiplex PCR. This table has roughly 180,000 clones, roughly 82% appearing once. Sequenced material: PBMCs. Receptors were obtained from a middle-aged man in good health and CMV-seronegative.

The rearrangement uses TRBV5-6 and TRBJ2-5; 7 bases map to TRBD1. This CDR3 region has 18 residues. The J segment lost 1 base and the V segment lost 4 bases, leaving 16 bases of the junction unmatched. CDR1 is SGHDT and CDR2 is YYEEEE in the germline V gene. CDR3 residues: CASSRRWALGTAQETQYF. For the CDR3, the DNA is TGTGCCAGCAGCCGGAGGTGGGCTTTGGGGACAGCCCAAGAGACCCAGTACTTC.

V is TRBV7-3 and J is TRBJ2-1; 7 bases line up with TRBD2. This CDR3 is built from 15 residues. Trimming took 5 bases from V and 0 from J; bases not matched to a gene: 4. Germline CDR1 is SGHTA and CDR2 is FQGTGA. The CDR3 here is CASSLAVTSYNEQFF. The DNA for the CDR3 is TGTGCCAGCAGCCTAGCGGTCACCTCCTACAATGAGCAGTTCTTC.

J is TRBJ1-1 and V is TRBV2; 10 bases align to TRBD1. The germline gives CDR1 SNHLY, CDR2 FYNNEI. The V and J ends lost 3 bases and 1 base, in that order; junction bases with no gene match: 5. The CDR3 has 16 residues. CDR3 sequence reads: CASSDWTGGRNTEAFF. The CDR3 nucleotides read TGTGCCAGCAGTGACTGGACAGGGGGGAGGAACACTGAAGCTTTCTTT.

The CDR3 spells CASSLFPAGGQDTQYF. The DNA of the CDR3 is TGTGCCAGCAGCTTATTTCCAGCGGGGGGGCAGGATACGCAGTATTTT. The chain recombines TRBV7-2 with TRBJ2-3; TRBD2 matches at 10 bases. J was trimmed by 6 bases and V by 2 bases; bases with no gene match: 8. Germline loops: CDR1 SGHTA, CDR2 FQGNSA. The CDR3 runs 16 residues.

This chain links TRBV27 with TRBJ1-4; 7 nucleotides match TRBD1. V dropped 6 bases and J dropped 2; count of bases not matched to a gene: 12. CDR1 is MNHEY, CDR2 SMNVEV, per germline (reference sequence). This CDR3 comprises 17 residues. The CDR3 nucleotides are TGTGCCAGCAGCTGGGGACAGTTGCGCCCCACTAATGAAAAACTGTTTTTT. Translating gives CASSWGQLRPTNEKLFF.

V is TRBV21-1 and J is TRBJ2-7; the table's D call, TRBD1, has no DNA check behind it. TRBV21-1 is marked as a pseudogene. The CDR3 runs to 16 residues. In DNA form, the CDR3 reads TGTGCCAGCAGCTCCTCCGGGACAGCTGTGCTGGAGTCGCAGTACTTC. This encodes CASSSSGTAVLESQYF.

V and J are TRBV7-9 and TRBJ1-1, with TRBD1 matching 7 bases. There are 14 residues in the CDR3. With 5 bases clipped from V and 4 bases from J, the junction kept 7 bases outside the gene matches. Germline assignment: CDR1 SEHNR and CDR2 FQNEAQ (reference sequence). The CDR3 here is CASSVNRGGTEAFF. DNA of the CDR3: TGTGCCAGCAGCGTAAACAGGGGTGGCACTGAAGCTTTCTTT.

The chain has TRBV28 and TRBJ1-1; 8 bases are a match to TRBD1. Germline assignment: CDR1 MDHEN and CDR2 SYDVKM. Losses at the gene ends were 2 bases for V and 9 bases for J; bases not matched to a gene: 2. The CDR3 runs 12 residues. The DNA for the CDR3 is TGTGCCAGCAGTTTAGGGGACAGGCAAGCTTTCTTT. Protein: CASSLGDRQAFF.

The chain employs TRBV4-1 and TRBJ2-3; TRBD1 might be the D (6 bases). The CDR3 extends over 15 amino acids. Deletions cut 1 base from V and 3 bases from J, with 11 bases between. Germline-derived CDR1 and CDR2 are MGHRA and YSYEKL. The CDR3 DNA follows: TGCGCCAGCAGCCAAGTCCCAGGGGCAACAGATACGCAGTATTTT. Protein: CASSQVPGATDTQYF.

The chain recombines TRBV7-9 with TRBJ2-3; 8 nucleotides align to TRBD2. This CDR3 contains 15 residues. J lost 0 bases, V lost 7 bases, and 6 bases had no gene match. Per germline, CDR1 SEHNR and CDR2 FQNEAQ (reference sequence). The CDR3 coding sequence is TGTGCCAGCAATGGCGGGAGGCATAGCACAGATACGCAGTATTTT. It yields the protein CASNGGRHSTDTQYF.

For this clone: Other DNA sequences in the same sample also yield this CDR3. This chain uses TRBV5-1 with TRBJ2-5, with 11 bases identical to TRBD2. V lost 5 bases and J lost 1; bases outside the gene matches: 1. Germline lookup yields CDR1 SGHRS and CDR2 YFSETQ. CDR3 length equals 14 residues. CDR3 loop: CASSTSGGQETQYF. In DNA form, the CDR3 reads TGCGCCAGCAGTACTAGCGGGGGCCAAGAGACCCAGTACTTC.

The V and J genes are TRBV7-6 and TRBJ2-2; 7 bases agree with TRBD2. CDR3 length: 15 residues. Germline values: CDR1 SGHVS, CDR2 FNYEAQ. V lost 5 bases, J lost 0 bases, and 3 bases stayed unmatched. The CDR3 coding sequence is TGTGCCAGCAGCCCTAGCGGAACGAACACCGGGGAGCTGTTTTTT. Translation: CASSPSGTNTGELFF.

V and J are TRBV19 and TRBJ1-1; D gene uncertain. The CDR3 sequence is 13 residues long. The germline CDR1 and CDR2 sequences are LNHDA and SQIVND (reference sequence). V lost 1 base to trimming and J lost 5 bases, with 8 bases between them. The CDR3 DNA reads TGTGCCAGTAGTATAGCAGCGGGGACTGAAGCTTTCTTT. Its translation: CASSIAAGTEAFF.

This chain uses TRBV7-2 with TRBJ2-7; no firm D call. This CDR3 comprises 14 residues. Between the trimmed V and J ends, which lost 3 bases and 3 bases, there was a span of 12 bases. Germline assignment: CDR1 SGHTA and CDR2 FQGNSA. The CDR3 region is CASSFTAAVYEQYF. CDR3 coding DNA: TGTGCCAGCAGCTTTACCGCGGCAGTCTACGAGCAGTACTTC.

The V call is TRBV2, the J call TRBJ1-5; D unresolved. CDR3 size: 13 residues. CDR1 is SNHLY, CDR2 FYNNEI, per germline. The V gene lost 4 bases and the J gene lost 2 bases, with 6 bases spanning the gap. CDR3 amino acids: CASSAEGNQPQHF. As DNA, the CDR3 is TGTGCCAGCAGTGCGGAGGGCAATCAGCCCCAGCATTTT. Looking up the rest from reference TRBV2 and TRBJ1-5 gives the full variable domain: EPEVTQTPSHQVTQMGQEVILRCVPISNHLYFYWYRQILGQKVEFLVSFYNNEISEKSEIFDDQFSVERPDGSNFTLKIRSTKLEDSAMYFCASSAEGNQPQHFGDGTRLSIL.

The chain joins TRBV2 to TRBJ1-4; a possible D gene is TRBD1 (6 bases). V lost 6 bases, J lost 1 base, and 24 bases lay in between. Looked up from germline, CDR1 is SNHLY and CDR2 is FYNNEI. The CDR3 consists of 19 residues. CDR3 protein: CASRDKADRFAGTNEKLFF. CDR3 coding DNA: TGTGCCAGCAGAGATAAGGCAGACAGGTTCGCCGGAACTAATGAAAAACTGTTTTTT. The full variable domain, completed using reference TRBV2 and TRBJ1-4, is EPEVTQTPSHQVTQMGQEVILRCVPISNHLYFYWYRQILGQKVEFLVSFYNNEISEKSEIFDDQFSVERPDGSNFTLKIRSTKLEDSAMYFCASRDKADRFAGTNEKLFFGSGTQLSVL.

The chain links TRBV28 to TRBJ2-3, with 14 bases matching TRBD2. CDR3 size: 21 residues. V lost 3 bases, J lost 3 bases, and 17 bases stayed unmatched. In germline, CDR1 is MDHEN, CDR2 SYDVKM. CDR3 amino acids: CASSLGLKVTSGRAWTDTQYF. CDR3 nucleotides: TGTGCCAGCAGTTTGGGGTTGAAGGTGACTAGCGGGAGGGCCTGGACAGATACGCAGTATTTT.

The chain employs TRBV12-5 and TRBJ2-3; D is possibly TRBD2 (6 bases). Germline values: CDR1 LGHNT, CDR2 FRNRAP. The V end lost 5 bases, the J end lost 3 bases, and 12 bases lay between the germline ends. This CDR3 contains 14 residues. CDR3 in amino acids: CASGPGGWTDTQYF. The CDR3 DNA is TGTGCTAGTGGTCCTGGGGGGTGGACAGATACGCAGTATTTT.